The table lists the clone carrying this TCR beta chain with many counts. Trimming removed 1 base from V and 2 bases from J, with 8 bases in between. This CDR3 is 14 amino acids long. CDR1 and CDR2 (germline): SGHRS, YFSETQ. Unique molecular identifiers were incorporated during preparation of the TCRbeta library. MiXCR, applied by TCRdb to the PCR reads, yields one record per CDR3 protein. This sample has 55,000 to 90,000 distinct CDR3 sequences; approximately 4.4% occur once, and the top ten carry under 20%. This sample was taken from a study of T-cell reconstitution after alpha-beta-depleted transplantation in children.

The material was PBMCs, mostly from graft donor cells, obtained 180 days after TCRalphabeta/CD19-depleted stem cell transplant. The clonotype was recovered from a boy younger than two who had a stem cell transplant for acute myeloid leukemia, so the T cells may come from the graft donor. This chain uses TRBV5-1 with TRBJ2-3; D remains ambiguous. CDR3 protein: CASSLTYVTDTQYF. In nucleotides, the CDR3 is TGCGCCAGCAGCTTGACCTACGTCACAGATACGCAGTATTTT.